Described below is a single T cell receptor beta chain sequence and its context. Sequenced by immunoSEQ multiplex PCR; TCRdb stores in-frame clones only, minus some. The sample shows tens of thousands of clones, about 92% of them seen only once. Germline V gene data show CDR1 as SGDLS and CDR2 as YYNGEE. V dropped 5 bases and J dropped 5 bases, with 11 bases sitting between them. This CDR3 has 13 amino acids. This record belongs to a study of T cell changes during pregnancy in multiple sclerosis. V and J are TRBV9 and TRBJ1-3, with D possibly TRBD1 on 5 matching bases. This TCR was sampled from a female donor with multiple sclerosis, enrolled in a pregnancy study. The starting material was CD8+ T cells from peripheral blood mononuclear cells, obtained before pregnancy. The CDR3 is CASRGGERNTIYF. In DNA form, the CDR3 reads TGTGCCAGCAGGGGGGGGGAGAGAAACACCATATATTTT.